This entry features one T cell receptor (beta chain) sequence. Its target is not known. These data are taken from a study of T cell repertoires in cytomegalovirus infection. Per the germline V gene, CDR1 is LNHDA and CDR2 is SQIVND (reference sequence). The CDR3 is 16 residues long. Trimming left V 4 bases short and J 0 bases short, with 13 bases between. TCRdb reprocessed the reads with MiXCR, giving one entry per CDR3 protein. The sample carries approximately 910,000 distinct CDR3 sequences, roughly 30% recorded once. The sequence came from a human donor in good health (CMV status not recorded). Some clones in this sample may be carry-over from other donors' samples. Sequencing used cultured CD8+ T cells from PBMCs, obtained from culture after CMV antigen stimulation. The chain links TRBV19 to TRBJ1-3; tentatively, D is TRBD1 (6 bases). The chain's CDR3 is CASSRQDASSGNTIYF. DNA of the CDR3: TGTGCCAGTAGTAGACAGGACGCGAGCTCTGGAAACACCATATATTTT.